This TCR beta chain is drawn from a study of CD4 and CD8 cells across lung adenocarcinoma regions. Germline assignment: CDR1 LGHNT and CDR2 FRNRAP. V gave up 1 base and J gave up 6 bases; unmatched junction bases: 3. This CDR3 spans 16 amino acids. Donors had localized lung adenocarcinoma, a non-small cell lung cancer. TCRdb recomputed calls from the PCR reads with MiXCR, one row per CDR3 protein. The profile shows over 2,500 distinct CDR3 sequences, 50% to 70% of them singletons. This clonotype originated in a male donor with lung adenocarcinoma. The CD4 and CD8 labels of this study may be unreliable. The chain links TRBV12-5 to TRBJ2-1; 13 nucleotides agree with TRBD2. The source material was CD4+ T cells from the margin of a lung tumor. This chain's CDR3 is CASGLGGLAGRNEQFF. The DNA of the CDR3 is TGTGCTAGTGGTTTGGGGGGACTAGCGGGGCGCAATGAGCAGTTCTTC.